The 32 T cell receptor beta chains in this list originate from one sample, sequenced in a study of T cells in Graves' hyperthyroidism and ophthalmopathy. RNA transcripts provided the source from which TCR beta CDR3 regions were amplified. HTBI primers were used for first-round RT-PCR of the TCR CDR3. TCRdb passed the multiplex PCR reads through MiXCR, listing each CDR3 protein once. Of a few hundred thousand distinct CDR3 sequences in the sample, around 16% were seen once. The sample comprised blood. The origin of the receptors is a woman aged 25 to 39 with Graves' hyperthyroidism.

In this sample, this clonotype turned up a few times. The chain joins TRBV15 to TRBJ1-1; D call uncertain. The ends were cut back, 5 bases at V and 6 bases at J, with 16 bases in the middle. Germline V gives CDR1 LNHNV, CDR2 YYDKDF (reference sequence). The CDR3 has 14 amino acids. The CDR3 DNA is TGTGCCACCAGCCTTGGACTCGGAAGGTCTGAAGCTTTCTTT. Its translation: CATSLGLGRSEAFF.

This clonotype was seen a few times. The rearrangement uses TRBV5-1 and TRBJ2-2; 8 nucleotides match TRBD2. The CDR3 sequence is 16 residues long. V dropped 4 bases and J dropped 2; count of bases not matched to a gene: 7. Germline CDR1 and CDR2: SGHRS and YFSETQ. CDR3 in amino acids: CASSGAGTRNTGELFF. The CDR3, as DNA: TGCGCCAGCAGCGGAGCCGGGACTAGAAACACCGGGGAGCTGTTTTTT.

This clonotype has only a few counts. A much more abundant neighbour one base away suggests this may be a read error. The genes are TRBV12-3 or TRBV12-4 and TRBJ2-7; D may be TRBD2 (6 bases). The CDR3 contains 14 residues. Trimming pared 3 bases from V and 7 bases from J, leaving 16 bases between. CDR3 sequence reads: CASSFGTVQYEQYF. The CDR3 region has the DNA TGTGCCAGCAGTTTCGGGACTGTACAATATGAGCAGTACTTC.

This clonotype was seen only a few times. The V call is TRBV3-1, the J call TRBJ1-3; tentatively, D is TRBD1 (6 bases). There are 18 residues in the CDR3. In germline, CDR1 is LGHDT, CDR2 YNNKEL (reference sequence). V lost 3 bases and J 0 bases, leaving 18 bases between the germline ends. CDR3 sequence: CASSQRGAFQSSGNTIYF. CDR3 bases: TGTGCCAGCAGCCAGAGGGGGGCATTCCAGAGCTCTGGAAACACCATATATTTT.

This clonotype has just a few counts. The CDR3, as DNA: TGCGCCAGCAGCTTGGATGGCAATCCAGCGGGTTCACCCCTCCACTTT. It yields the protein CASSLDGNPAGSPLHF. This rearrangement joins TRBV5-1 to TRBJ1-6; D is undetermined. Looked up from germline, CDR1 is SGHRS and CDR2 is YFSETQ. This CDR3 contains 16 residues. Trimming stripped 0 bases from V and 9 bases from J, with 16 bases between.

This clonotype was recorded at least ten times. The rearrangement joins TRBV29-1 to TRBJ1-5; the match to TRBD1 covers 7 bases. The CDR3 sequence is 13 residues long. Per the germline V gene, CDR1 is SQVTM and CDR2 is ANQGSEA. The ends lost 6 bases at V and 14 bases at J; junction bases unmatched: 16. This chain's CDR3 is CSVTDRALGSEHF. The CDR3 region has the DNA TGCAGCGTAACAGACAGGGCGTTGGGATCTGAGCATTTT.

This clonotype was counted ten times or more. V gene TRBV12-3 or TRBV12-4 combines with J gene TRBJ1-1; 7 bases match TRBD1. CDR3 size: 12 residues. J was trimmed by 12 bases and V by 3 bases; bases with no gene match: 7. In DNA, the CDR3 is TGTGCCAGCAGTTTGGGGGACAGACGTCCTTTCTTT. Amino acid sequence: CASSLGDRRPFF.

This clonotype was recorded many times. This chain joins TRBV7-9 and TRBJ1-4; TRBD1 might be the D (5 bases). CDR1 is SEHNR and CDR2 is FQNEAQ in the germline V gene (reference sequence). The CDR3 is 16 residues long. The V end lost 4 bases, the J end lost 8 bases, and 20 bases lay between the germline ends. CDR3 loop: CASSSLAGRIGEKLFF. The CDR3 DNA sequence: TGTGCCAGCAGCTCCCTGGCAGGGCGGATTGGAGAAAAACTGTTTTTT.

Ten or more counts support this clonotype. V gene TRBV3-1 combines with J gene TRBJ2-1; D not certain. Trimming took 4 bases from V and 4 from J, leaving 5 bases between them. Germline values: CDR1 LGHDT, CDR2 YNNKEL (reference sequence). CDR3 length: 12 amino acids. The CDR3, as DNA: TGTGCCAGCAGCCGGCAATACAATGAGCAGTTCTTC. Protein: CASSRQYNEQFF.

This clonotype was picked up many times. The CDR3 sequence is CASRTTSGRDNEQFF. The CDR3 nucleotides are TGTGCTAGTCGGACTACTAGCGGGAGAGACAATGAGCAGTTCTTC. This chain links TRBV12-5 with TRBJ2-1; 11 positions agree with TRBD2. V dropped 8 bases and J dropped 5; count of bases not matched to a gene: 8. The CDR3 sequence is 15 residues long. Per germline, CDR1 LGHNT and CDR2 FRNRAP. Full variable domain (outside the CDR3, taken from reference TRBV12-5 and TRBJ2-1): DARVTQTPRHKVTEMGQEVTMRCQPILGHNTVFWYRQTMMQGLELLAYFRNRAPLDDSGMPKDRFSAEMPDATLATLKIQPSEPRDSAVYFCASRTTSGRDNEQFFGPGTRLTVL.

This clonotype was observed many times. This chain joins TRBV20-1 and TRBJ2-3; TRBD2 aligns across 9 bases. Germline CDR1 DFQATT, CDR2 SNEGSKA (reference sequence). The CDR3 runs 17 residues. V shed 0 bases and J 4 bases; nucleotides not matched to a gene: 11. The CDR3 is CSARDRGVAGVSDTQYF. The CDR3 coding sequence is TGCAGTGCTAGAGATCGCGGTGTAGCGGGAGTTTCAGATACGCAGTATTTT.

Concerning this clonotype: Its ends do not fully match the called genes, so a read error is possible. In DNA form, the CDR3 reads TGTGCCAGCAGGGACAGGGTCTACAAGCAGTACTTC. Translated, it gives CASRDRVYKQYF. The chain joins TRBV6-2 or TRBV6-3 to TRBJ2-7, with 8 nucleotides matching TRBD1. Per germline, CDR1 MNHEY and CDR2 SVGEGT. The CDR3 spans 12 residues.

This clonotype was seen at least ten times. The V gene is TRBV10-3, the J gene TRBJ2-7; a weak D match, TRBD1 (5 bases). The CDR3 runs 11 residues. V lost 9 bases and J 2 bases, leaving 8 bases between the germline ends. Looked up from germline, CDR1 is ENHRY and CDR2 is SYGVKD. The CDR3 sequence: CAISTAYEQYF. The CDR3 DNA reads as TGTGCCATTTCGACAGCCTACGAGCAGTACTTC.

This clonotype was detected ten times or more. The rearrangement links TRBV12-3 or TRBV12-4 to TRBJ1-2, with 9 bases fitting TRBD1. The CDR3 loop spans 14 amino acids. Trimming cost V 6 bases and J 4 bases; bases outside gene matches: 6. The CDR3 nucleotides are TGTGCCAGCAGCCCTACAGGGGGCAGCTATGGCTACACCTTC. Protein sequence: CASSPTGGSYGYTF.

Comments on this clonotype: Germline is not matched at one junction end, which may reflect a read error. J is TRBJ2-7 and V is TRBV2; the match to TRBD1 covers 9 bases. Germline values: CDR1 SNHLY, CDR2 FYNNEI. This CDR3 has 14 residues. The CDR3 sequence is CASSDRDRVYGQYF. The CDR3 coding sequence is TGTGCCAGCAGTGACCGGGACAGGGTCTACGGGCAGTACTTC.

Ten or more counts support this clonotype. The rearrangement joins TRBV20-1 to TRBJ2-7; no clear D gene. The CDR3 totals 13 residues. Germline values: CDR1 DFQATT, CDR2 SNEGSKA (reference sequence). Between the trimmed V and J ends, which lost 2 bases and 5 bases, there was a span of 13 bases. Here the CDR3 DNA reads TGCAGTGCTAGACCCTTAGGTAACGACGAGCAGTACTTC. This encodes CSARPLGNDEQYF.

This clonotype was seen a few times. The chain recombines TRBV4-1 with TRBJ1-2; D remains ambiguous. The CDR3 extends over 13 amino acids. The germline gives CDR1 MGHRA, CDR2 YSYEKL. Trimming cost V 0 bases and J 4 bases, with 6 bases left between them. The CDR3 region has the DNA TGCGCCAGCAGCCAAGAACTCTCCTATGGCTACACCTTC. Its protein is CASSQELSYGYTF.

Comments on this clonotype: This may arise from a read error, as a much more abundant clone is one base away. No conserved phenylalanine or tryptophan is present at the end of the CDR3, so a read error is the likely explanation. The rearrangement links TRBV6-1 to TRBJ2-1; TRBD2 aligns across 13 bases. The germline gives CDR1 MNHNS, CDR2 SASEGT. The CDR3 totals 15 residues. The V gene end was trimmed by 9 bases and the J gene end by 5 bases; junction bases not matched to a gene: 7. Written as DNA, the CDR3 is TGTGCCAGTTCTACTAGCGGGAGGGCTAACAATGAGCAGTTCCTC. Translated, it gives CASSTSGRANNEQFL.

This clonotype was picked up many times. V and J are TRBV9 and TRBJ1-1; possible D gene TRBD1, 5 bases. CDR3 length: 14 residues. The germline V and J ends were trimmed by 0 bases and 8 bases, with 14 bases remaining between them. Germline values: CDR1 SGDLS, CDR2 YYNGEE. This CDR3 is CASSVGGQPKEAFF. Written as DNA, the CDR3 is TGTGCCAGCAGCGTAGGAGGACAACCGAAAGAAGCTTTCTTT. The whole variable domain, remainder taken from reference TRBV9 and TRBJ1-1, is DSGVTQTPKHLITATGQRVTLRCSPRSGDLSVYWYQQSLDQGLQFLIQYYNGEERAKGNILERFSAQQFPDLHSELNLSSLELGDSALYFCASSVGGQPKEAFFGQGTRLTVV.

The CDR3 is CSARDRTNTEAFF. The CDR3 region has the DNA TGCAGTGCTAGAGATCGAACGAACACTGAAGCTTTCTTT. The chain recombines TRBV20-1 with TRBJ1-1; the D is unclear. Germline assignment: CDR1 DFQATT and CDR2 SNEGSKA (reference sequence). V was clipped by 0 bases and J by 1 base, with 6 bases between them. The CDR3 loop spans 13 amino acids.

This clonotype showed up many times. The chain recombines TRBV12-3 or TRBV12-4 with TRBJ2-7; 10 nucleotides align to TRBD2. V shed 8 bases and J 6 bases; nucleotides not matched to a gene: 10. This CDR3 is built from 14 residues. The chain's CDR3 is CASQPSSGSPEQYF. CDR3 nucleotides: TGTGCCAGCCAGCCCTCTAGCGGGAGTCCCGAGCAGTACTTC.

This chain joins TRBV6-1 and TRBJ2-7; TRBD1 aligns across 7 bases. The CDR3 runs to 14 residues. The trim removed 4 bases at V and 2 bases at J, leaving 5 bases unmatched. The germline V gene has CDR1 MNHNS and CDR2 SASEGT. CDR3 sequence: CASSAGTAAYEQYF. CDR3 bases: TGTGCCAGCAGTGCTGGGACAGCGGCCTACGAGCAGTACTTC.

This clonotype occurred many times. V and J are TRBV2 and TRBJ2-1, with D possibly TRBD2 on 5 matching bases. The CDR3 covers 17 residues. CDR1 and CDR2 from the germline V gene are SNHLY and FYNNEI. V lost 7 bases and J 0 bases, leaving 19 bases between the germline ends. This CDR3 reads CASTGERLPSSYNEQFF. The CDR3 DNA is TGTGCCAGCACCGGTGAGCGGCTTCCTAGCTCCTACAATGAGCAGTTCTTC.

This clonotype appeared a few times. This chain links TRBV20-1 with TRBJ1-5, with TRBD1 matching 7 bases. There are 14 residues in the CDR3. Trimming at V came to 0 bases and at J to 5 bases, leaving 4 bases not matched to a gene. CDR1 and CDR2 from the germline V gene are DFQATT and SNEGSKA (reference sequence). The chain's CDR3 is CSARDETGHQPQHF. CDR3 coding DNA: TGCAGTGCTAGAGACGAGACAGGGCATCAGCCCCAGCATTTT.

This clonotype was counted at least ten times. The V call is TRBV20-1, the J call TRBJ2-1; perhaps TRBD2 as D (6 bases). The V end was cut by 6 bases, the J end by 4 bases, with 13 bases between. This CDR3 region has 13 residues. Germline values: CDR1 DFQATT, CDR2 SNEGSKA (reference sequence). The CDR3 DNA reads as TGCAGTGCCAAGCTGGGGGGTTACAATGAGCAGTTCTTC. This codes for CSAKLGGYNEQFF.

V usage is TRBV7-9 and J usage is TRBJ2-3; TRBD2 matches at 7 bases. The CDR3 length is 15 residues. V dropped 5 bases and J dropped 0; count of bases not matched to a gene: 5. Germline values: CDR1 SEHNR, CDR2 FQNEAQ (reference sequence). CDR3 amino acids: CASSPGLDSTDTQYF. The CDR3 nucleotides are TGTGCCAGCAGCCCCGGACTAGATAGCACAGATACGCAGTATTTT.

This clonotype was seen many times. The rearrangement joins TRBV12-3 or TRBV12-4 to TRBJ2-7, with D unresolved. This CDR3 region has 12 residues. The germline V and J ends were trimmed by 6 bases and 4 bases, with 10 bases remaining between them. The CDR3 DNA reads TGTGCCAGCAGGATAAACGTATACGAGCAGTACTTC. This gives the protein CASRINVYEQYF.

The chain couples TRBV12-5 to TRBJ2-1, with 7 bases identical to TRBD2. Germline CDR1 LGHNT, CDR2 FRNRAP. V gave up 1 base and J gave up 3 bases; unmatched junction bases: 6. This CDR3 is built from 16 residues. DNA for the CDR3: TGTGCTAGTGGTTTGGGATTTAGCGGGTACTACAATGAGCAGTTCTTC. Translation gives CASGLGFSGYYNEQFF.

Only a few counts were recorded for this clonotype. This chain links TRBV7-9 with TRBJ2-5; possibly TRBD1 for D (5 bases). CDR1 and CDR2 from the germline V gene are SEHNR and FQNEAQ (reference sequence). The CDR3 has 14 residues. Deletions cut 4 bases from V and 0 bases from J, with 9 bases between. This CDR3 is CASSSTEDQETQYF. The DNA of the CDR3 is TGTGCCAGCAGCTCGACAGAAGACCAAGAGACCCAGTACTTC.

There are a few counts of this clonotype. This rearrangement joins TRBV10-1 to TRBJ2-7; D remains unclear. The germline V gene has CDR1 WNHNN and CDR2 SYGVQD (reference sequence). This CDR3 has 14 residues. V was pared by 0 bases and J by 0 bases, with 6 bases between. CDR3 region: CASSESMVSYEQYF. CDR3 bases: TGCGCCAGCAGTGAGTCTATGGTCTCCTACGAGCAGTACTTC.

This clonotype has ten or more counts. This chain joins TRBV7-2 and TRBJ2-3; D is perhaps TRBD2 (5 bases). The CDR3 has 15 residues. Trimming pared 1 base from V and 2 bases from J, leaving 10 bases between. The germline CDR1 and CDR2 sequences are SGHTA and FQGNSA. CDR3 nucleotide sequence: TGTGCCAGCAGCTTAGGACCGGGGATCACAGATACGCAGTATTTT. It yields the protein CASSLGPGITDTQYF.

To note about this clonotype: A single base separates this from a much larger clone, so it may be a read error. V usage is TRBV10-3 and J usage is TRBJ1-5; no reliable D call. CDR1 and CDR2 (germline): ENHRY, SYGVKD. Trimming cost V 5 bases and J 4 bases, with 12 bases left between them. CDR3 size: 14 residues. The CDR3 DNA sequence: TGTGCCATCAGTCCCGCTAGTGAGAATCAGCCCCAGCATTTT. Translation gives CAISPASENQPQHF.